Listed below are T cell receptor beta chains from one sample, sequenced in a study of blood T cell repertoires in COVID-19. Profiled with immunoSEQ multiplex PCR; TCRdb holds only in-frame clones, not every one. Among approximately 140,000 clones listed, about 87% were seen once. The sample was peripheral blood. The source is a human donor with COVID-19, enrolled during active disease. The donor label of this sample is uncertain. Both conserved end residues are part of each CDR3. A D gene is named only where the DNA matches it firmly. The size field is filled for only some rows; it gives once, few, many or a size class.

v_gene: TRBV10-3; d_gene: TRBD1; abundance: -; j_gene: TRBJ1-2; CDR3aa: CAITGSQGEGYTF; CDR3nt: TGTGCCATCACTGGGAGTCAGGGGGAAGGCTACACCTTC
v_gene: TRBV5-4; d_gene: TRBD1; abundance: -; j_gene: TRBJ1-1; CDR3aa: CASSWDRGNTEAFF; CDR3nt: TGTGCCAGCAGTTGGGACAGGGGTAACACTGAAGCTTTCTTT
v_gene: TRBV20-1; d_gene: -; abundance: -; j_gene: TRBJ1-4; CDR3aa: CSASSANEKLFF; CDR3nt: TGCAGTGCTAGTAGCGCCAATGAAAAACTGTTTTTT
v_gene: TRBV24-1; d_gene: -; abundance: -; j_gene: TRBJ2-3; CDR3aa: CATSDFATGTDTQYF; CDR3nt: TGTGCCACCAGTGATTTCGCCACAGGCACAGATACGCAGTATTTT
v_gene: TRBV30; d_gene: -; abundance: -; j_gene: TRBJ2-7; CDR3aa: CAWSHPRERQYF; CDR3nt: TGTGCCTGGAGCCACCCCAGGGAACGGCAGTACTTC
v_gene: TRBV18; d_gene: TRBD1; abundance: -; j_gene: TRBJ2-6; CDR3aa: CASSPGNRGTGANVLTF; CDR3nt: TGTGCCAGCTCACCAGGTAACAGGGGAACTGGGGCCAACGTCCTGACTTTC
v_gene: TRBV6-5; d_gene: -; abundance: few; j_gene: TRBJ2-1; CDR3aa: CASSRRGSRDEQFF; CDR3nt: TGTGCCAGCAGTCGGAGGGGCTCTAGGGATGAGCAGTTCTTC
v_gene: TRBV19; d_gene: -; abundance: -; j_gene: TRBJ2-5; CDR3aa: CASTPGGKAETQYF; CDR3nt: TGTGCCAGTACCCCTGGGGGGAAGGCAGAGACCCAGTACTTC
v_gene: TRBV7-3; d_gene: -; abundance: once; j_gene: TRBJ2-3; CDR3aa: CASSLRTEGDTQYF; CDR3nt: TGTGCCAGCAGCCTCCGGACAGAGGGAGATACGCAGTATTTT
v_gene: TRBV3-1/TRBV3-2; d_gene: TRBD1; abundance: -; j_gene: TRBJ1-5; CDR3aa: CASSLGTGVGQPQHF; CDR3nt: TGTGCCAGCAGCCTCGGGACAGGGGTGGGGCAGCCCCAGCATTTT
v_gene: TRBV6-1; d_gene: TRBD1; abundance: -; j_gene: TRBJ1-6; CDR3aa: CASSDPDRGGIHF; CDR3nt: TGTGCCAGCAGTGACCCGGACAGGGGCGGGATCCACTTT
v_gene: TRBV2; d_gene: -; abundance: -; j_gene: TRBJ1-4; CDR3aa: CASSLEQGPNEKLFF; CDR3nt: TGTGCCAGCAGTCTCGAACAGGGCCCAAATGAAAAACTGTTTTTT
v_gene: TRBV19; d_gene: TRBD1; abundance: once; j_gene: TRBJ1-2; CDR3aa: CASTTDRGYYGYTF; CDR3nt: TGTGCCAGTACCACGGACAGGGGCTACTATGGCTACACCTTC
v_gene: TRBV7-3; d_gene: -; abundance: -; j_gene: TRBJ2-1; CDR3aa: CASSPMTGEGEQFF; CDR3nt: TGTGCCAGCAGCCCTATGACAGGGGAGGGCGAGCAGTTCTTC
v_gene: TRBV7-9; d_gene: TRBD1; abundance: -; j_gene: TRBJ2-7; CDR3aa: CASDRDRGGEQYF; CDR3nt: TGTGCCAGCGACCGGGACAGGGGTGGCGAGCAGTACTTC
v_gene: TRBV11-3; d_gene: TRBD2; abundance: -; j_gene: TRBJ2-3; CDR3aa: CASRSLAGGLDTQYF; CDR3nt: TGTGCCAGTAGATCCCTAGCGGGAGGTTTAGATACGCAGTATTTT
v_gene: TRBV15; d_gene: TRBD1; abundance: -; j_gene: TRBJ1-5; CDR3aa: CATSSRTGQPQHF; CDR3nt: TGTGCCACCAGCTCCCGGACAGGTCAGCCCCAGCATTTT
v_gene: TRBV5-6; d_gene: -; abundance: -; j_gene: TRBJ2-7; CDR3aa: CASSLTGTYEQYF; CDR3nt: TGTGCCAGCAGCTTGACAGGGACCTACGAGCAGTACTTC
v_gene: TRBV11-1; d_gene: TRBD1; abundance: once; j_gene: TRBJ2-3; CDR3aa: CASSPRTGGATDTQYF; CDR3nt: TGTGCCAGCAGCCCCCGGACAGGGGGCGCGACAGATACGCAGTATTTT
v_gene: TRBV19; d_gene: TRBD2; abundance: -; j_gene: TRBJ2-1; CDR3aa: CASSKIAGVGNEQFF; CDR3nt: TGTGCCAGTAGTAAAATAGCGGGAGTAGGCAATGAGCAGTTCTTC
v_gene: TRBV5-1; d_gene: -; abundance: -; j_gene: TRBJ2-7; CDR3aa: CASSLADSSYEQYF; CDR3nt: TGCGCCAGCAGCTTGGCCGACAGCTCCTACGAGCAGTACTTC
v_gene: TRBV2; d_gene: -; abundance: once; j_gene: TRBJ2-1; CDR3aa: CASSEHSGGNNEQFF; CDR3nt: TGTGCCAGCAGTGAACATAGCGGCGGAAACAATGAGCAGTTCTTC
v_gene: TRBV6-5; d_gene: -; abundance: -; j_gene: TRBJ1-3; CDR3aa: CASSSPSGGGNTIYF; CDR3nt: TGTGCCAGCAGCTCCCCGAGCGGGGGTGGAAACACCATATATTTT
v_gene: TRBV5-1; d_gene: -; abundance: -; j_gene: TRBJ2-2; CDR3aa: CASSLVDRTFTGELFF; CDR3nt: TGCGCCAGCAGCTTGGTCGACAGGACCTTCACCGGGGAGCTGTTTTTT
v_gene: TRBV9; d_gene: TRBD1; abundance: -; j_gene: TRBJ2-7; CDR3aa: CASSVVGTGSHEQYF; CDR3nt: TGTGCCAGCAGCGTCGTCGGGACAGGGTCCCACGAGCAGTACTTC
v_gene: TRBV6-5; d_gene: -; abundance: -; j_gene: TRBJ1-3; CDR3aa: CASSYSQGRGNTIYF; CDR3nt: TGTGCCAGCAGTTACTCACAGGGTAGAGGAAACACCATATATTTT
v_gene: TRBV6-2/TRBV6-3; d_gene: -; abundance: -; j_gene: TRBJ1-2; CDR3aa: CASSYATTNYGYTF; CDR3nt: TGTGCCAGCAGTTACGCGACAACTAACTATGGCTACACCTTC
v_gene: TRBV12-5; d_gene: TRBD1; abundance: -; j_gene: TRBJ1-6; CDR3aa: CASGTSVGTEVSPLHF; CDR3nt: TGTGCTAGTGGCACTTCAGTCGGGACAGAGGTTTCACCCCTCCACTTT
v_gene: TRBV5-4; d_gene: TRBD1; abundance: -; j_gene: TRBJ1-4; CDR3aa: CASSQGATNEKLFF; CDR3nt: TGTGCCAGCAGCCAGGGGGCAACTAATGAAAAACTGTTTTTT
v_gene: TRBV10-3; d_gene: TRBD2; abundance: -; j_gene: TRBJ2-5; CDR3aa: CAISTGGKETQYF; CDR3nt: TGTGCCATCAGCACGGGGGGGAAAGAGACCCAGTACTTC
v_gene: TRBV5-4; d_gene: -; abundance: -; j_gene: TRBJ2-4; CDR3aa: CASSRVDNIQYF; CDR3nt: TGTGCCAGCAGCCGGGTAGACAACATTCAGTACTTC
v_gene: TRBV3-1/TRBV3-2; d_gene: -; abundance: once; j_gene: TRBJ2-7; CDR3aa: CASSQGGGSGEQYF; CDR3nt: TGTGCCAGCAGCCAAGGTGGGGGGTCGGGCGAGCAGTACTTC
v_gene: TRBV5-1; d_gene: -; abundance: -; j_gene: TRBJ1-1; CDR3aa: CASSLVLEAGTEAFF; CDR3nt: TGCGCCAGCAGCCTGGTGTTGGAGGCGGGCACTGAAGCTTTCTTT
v_gene: TRBV7-2; d_gene: -; abundance: -; j_gene: TRBJ2-2; CDR3aa: CASSLQGHGELFF; CDR3nt: TGTGCCAGCAGTTTACAGGGACACGGGGAGCTGTTTTTT
v_gene: TRBV19; d_gene: -; abundance: -; j_gene: TRBJ2-6; CDR3aa: CASTPVQAPGANVLTF; CDR3nt: TGTGCCAGTACCCCTGTCCAGGCCCCTGGGGCCAACGTCCTGACTTTC
v_gene: TRBV11-3; d_gene: TRBD2; abundance: -; j_gene: TRBJ2-1; CDR3aa: CASSLGLAGGSSYNEQFF; CDR3nt: TGTGCCAGCAGCCTCGGACTAGCGGGGGGGAGCTCCTACAATGAGCAGTTCTTC
v_gene: TRBV11-2; d_gene: -; abundance: -; j_gene: TRBJ1-2; CDR3aa: CASSLERRNYGYTF; CDR3nt: TGTGCCAGCAGCTTAGAGCGCCGGAACTATGGCTACACCTTC
v_gene: TRBV20-1; d_gene: TRBD1; abundance: few; j_gene: TRBJ1-1; CDR3aa: CSAREDREAFF; CDR3nt: TGCAGTGCTAGAGAAGACAGGGAGGCTTTCTTT
v_gene: TRBV3-1/TRBV3-2; d_gene: -; abundance: -; j_gene: TRBJ1-6; CDR3aa: CASSSRGGAGSYNSPLHF; CDR3nt: TGTGCCAGCAGCTCCCGCGGTGGCGCCGGGTCCTATAATTCACCCCTCCACTTT
v_gene: TRBV6-2/TRBV6-3; d_gene: -; abundance: -; j_gene: TRBJ2-5; CDR3aa: CASSSPRTVQETQYF; CDR3nt: TGTGCCAGCAGTTCCCCACGGACAGTCCAAGAGACCCAGTACTTC
v_gene: TRBV5-5; d_gene: TRBD2; abundance: -; j_gene: TRBJ2-3; CDR3aa: CASSGLAGDTDTQYF; CDR3nt: TGTGCCAGCAGCGGTCTAGCGGGGGACACAGATACGCAGTATTTT
v_gene: TRBV11-2; d_gene: -; abundance: -; j_gene: TRBJ1-2; CDR3aa: CASSPVWGDGYTF; CDR3nt: TGTGCCAGCAGCCCTGTTTGGGGGGATGGCTACACCTTC